Each of the 21 T cell receptor beta chains below was sequenced from the same sample in a study of patients and donors after allogeneic stem cell transplantation. In TCRdb, the RT-PCR reads were re-called with MiXCR into one record per CDR3 protein. The top ten clones hold around 6% of a sample with about a million distinct CDR3 sequences, roughly 18% of them seen once. Sequencing used blood, either unsorted or a sorted T cell fraction (not recorded which). The receptor source for this set is a human donor who was either an allogeneic HSCT recipient or a stem cell or donor lymphocyte infusion donor (not recorded which). It is not recorded whose cells these are; they may come from a transplant donor.

V and J are TRBV5-1 and TRBJ1-6; the match to TRBD1 covers 10 bases. The CDR3 has 15 residues. V shed 3 bases, J shed 5 bases, and the junction held 2 bases outside the gene matches. Germline CDR1 is SGHRS and CDR2 is YFSETQ. This CDR3 is CASSYGTGDNSPLHF. The CDR3 nucleotides read TGCGCCAGCAGCTACGGGACAGGGGATAATTCACCCCTCCACTTT. Full variable domain (missing parts from reference TRBV5-1 and TRBJ1-6): KAGVTQTPRYLIKTRGQQVTLSCSPISGHRSVSWYQQTPGQGLQFLFEYFSETQRNKGNFPGRFSGRQFSNSRSEMNVSTLELGDSALYLCASSYGTGDNSPLHFGNGTRLTVT.

The chain recombines TRBV9 with TRBJ1-2; D is unclear. Germline-derived CDR1 and CDR2 are SGDLS and YYNGEE. The CDR3 is 11 amino acids. V was pared by 6 bases and J by 0 bases, with 3 bases between. Here the CDR3 reads CASIANYGYTF. CDR3 DNA: TGTGCCAGCATAGCTAACTATGGCTACACCTTC.

This clonotype occurred many times. J is TRBJ2-1 and V is TRBV5-1, with TRBD2 matching over 7 bases. Trimming removed 0 bases from V and 7 bases from J; junction bases left unmatched: 4. The germline V gene encodes CDR1 SGHRS and CDR2 YFSETQ. This CDR3 has 14 residues. The chain's CDR3 is CASSLGGTKNEQFF. The CDR3 nucleotides read TGCGCCAGCAGCTTGGGTGGGACTAAAAATGAGCAGTTCTTC.

The chain has TRBV28 and TRBJ2-7; TRBD1 aligns across 8 bases. Germline V CDR1 and CDR2: MDHEN, SYDVKM. The CDR3 covers 14 residues. After removal of 8 bases from V and 2 bases from J, the junction contained 8 bases not matched to a gene. The CDR3 bases are TGTGCCAGCGCCTGGACAGGGCCCACCTACGAGCAGTACTTC. Its translation is CASAWTGPTYEQYF.

The sample holds a few counts of this clonotype. The rearrangement joins TRBV29-1 to TRBJ2-1; 9 positions agree with TRBD2. CDR1 SQVTM and CDR2 ANQGSEA come from the germline V gene. J was trimmed by 2 bases and V by 8 bases; bases with no gene match: 13. CDR3 length: 16 residues. For the CDR3, the DNA is TGCAGCCCGATGCGACTAGCGGAGGGGGCCTACAATGAGCAGTTCTTC. Protein product: CSPMRLAEGAYNEQFF.

The chain employs TRBV6-2 or TRBV6-3 and TRBJ2-1; D is uncertain. Trimming pared 7 bases from V and 10 bases from J, leaving 20 bases between. The CDR3 extends over 14 amino acids. Germline V lookup: CDR1 MNHEY, CDR2 SVGEGT. The CDR3, as DNA: TGTGCCAGCACCCGTAGAGGAACGATTGCCGAGCAGTTCTTC. Amino acids: CASTRRGTIAEQFF.

The chain has TRBV2 and TRBJ2-2; a weak D match, TRBD1 (6 bases). Germline lookup yields CDR1 SNHLY and CDR2 FYNNEI. The CDR3 runs to 15 residues. V shed 8 bases and J shed 0 bases, with 13 bases lying between them. As DNA, the CDR3 is TGTGCCAGCCTTACCACAGGGACGAACACCGGGGAGCTGTTTTTT. Translating it yields CASLTTGTNTGELFF.

This chain connects TRBV27 to TRBJ2-4; D unresolved. The length of the CDR3 is 19 residues. CDR1 is MNHEY and CDR2 is SMNVEV in the germline V gene (reference sequence). V was trimmed by 2 bases and J by 0 bases, leaving 20 bases between them. DNA of the CDR3: TGTGCCAGCAGTTTAAACATCGTTGAGGCCAACCAAGCCAAAAACATTCAGTACTTC. This translates into CASSLNIVEANQAKNIQYF.

The J gene is TRBJ2-7, the V gene TRBV20-1; no clear D gene. Trimming stripped 6 bases from V and 3 bases from J, with 15 bases between. The V gene's germline CDR1 is DFQATT and CDR2 SNEGSKA (reference sequence). The CDR3 is 13 residues long. This chain's CDR3 is CSAPSTEGYEQYF. Here the CDR3 DNA reads TGCAGTGCCCCCTCGACGGAAGGCTACGAGCAGTACTTC.

This clonotype has a count of ten or more. The CDR3 spells CASSYGTKWTEAFF. CDR3 bases: TGTGCCAGCAGCTATGGGACCAAATGGACTGAAGCTTTCTTT. The V and J genes are TRBV5-6 and TRBJ1-1; D is perhaps TRBD1 (5 bases). The length of the CDR3 is 14 residues. The germline V and J ends were trimmed by 3 bases and 5 bases, with 14 bases remaining between them. Looked up from germline, CDR1 is SGHDT and CDR2 is YYEEEE.

The chain links TRBV11-2 to TRBJ2-5; D perhaps matches TRBD2 (6 bases). The CDR3 covers 16 residues. Trimming cost V 6 bases and J 2 bases, with 19 bases left between them. Germline-derived CDR1 and CDR2 are SGHAT and FQNNGV. CDR3 amino acids: CASRTNSGLEQETQYF. Written as DNA, the CDR3 is TGTGCCAGCAGAACCAATTCGGGACTCGAACAAGAGACCCAGTACTTC.

The genes are TRBV4-3 and TRBJ2-1; tentative D call: TRBD1 (6 bases). Trimming stripped 5 bases from V and 6 bases from J, with 17 bases between. The CDR3 loop spans 15 amino acids. The germline gives CDR1 LGHNA, CDR2 YSLEER. The CDR3 DNA reads as TGCGCCAGCAGCACCTCCGTGACAGGTACCAATGAGCAGTTCTTC. Translation gives CASSTSVTGTNEQFF.

This clonotype was seen more than once but under ten times. The chain recombines TRBV12-3 or TRBV12-4 with TRBJ2-3; 10 bases fit TRBD2. Trimming removed 6 bases from V and 3 bases from J; junction bases left unmatched: 12. The CDR3 consists of 17 residues. The CDR3 reads CASSYSAGTSVTDTQYF. CDR3 DNA: TGTGCCAGCAGCTACTCCGCCGGGACTAGCGTTACAGATACGCAGTATTTT.

This clonotype was counted a few times. The chain links TRBV29-1 to TRBJ2-1, with D maybe TRBD2 (6 bases). Germline V gene data show CDR1 as SQVTM and CDR2 as ANQGSEA. V was clipped by 0 bases and J by 7 bases, with 19 bases between them. The CDR3 has 16 residues. The CDR3 sequence: CSVEEWRAGKLNEQFF. DNA of the CDR3: TGCAGCGTTGAAGAGTGGAGGGCAGGGAAGTTGAATGAGCAGTTCTTC.

The sample holds many counts of this clonotype. The chain joins TRBV3-1 to TRBJ2-2; tentative D call: TRBD2 (5 bases). V was cut by 3 bases and J by 5 bases, with 7 bases left in between. Germline loops: CDR1 LGHDT, CDR2 YNNKEL (reference sequence). The CDR3 covers 13 residues. CDR3 sequence reads: CASSHRGTGELFF. CDR3 nucleotides: TGTGCCAGCAGCCACCGAGGGACCGGGGAGCTGTTTTTT. The whole variable domain, filled in from reference TRBV3-1 and TRBJ2-2, reads DTAVSQTPKYLVTQMGNDKSIKCEQNLGHDTMYWYKQDSKKFLKIMFSYNNKELIINETVPNRFSPKSPDKAHLNLHINSLELGDSAVYFCASSHRGTGELFFGEGSRLTVL.

This clonotype was seen more than once but under ten times. This chain joins TRBV5-6 and TRBJ2-2, with TRBD2 matching 7 bases. The germline V gene encodes CDR1 SGHDT and CDR2 YYEEEE. The CDR3 consists of 16 residues. Unmatched junction bases numbered 7, after V lost 1 base and J lost 4 bases. The CDR3 DNA is TGTGCCAGCAGCTTGTACACAGCGGGATTCACCGGGGAGCTGTTTTTT. It encodes CASSLYTAGFTGELFF.

This clonotype was detected a few times. The CDR3, as DNA: TGTGCCAGCAGTCGAGCCGGGCCCTCCTACGAGCAGTACTTC. Its translation is CASSRAGPSYEQYF. The rearrangement uses TRBV12-3 or TRBV12-4 and TRBJ2-7; D gene unclear. V lost 5 bases, J lost 0 bases, and 11 bases lay in between. CDR3 size: 14 residues.

The chain links TRBV5-1 to TRBJ1-3; D call uncertain. CDR3 length equals 15 residues. The germline V and J ends were trimmed by 4 bases and 2 bases, with 13 bases remaining between them. CDR1 is SGHRS and CDR2 is YFSETQ in the germline V gene. CDR3 DNA: TGCGCCAGCAGCCCAGTGACTCCGGCTGGAAACACCATATATTTT. Residues: CASSPVTPAGNTIYF. The variable domain in full, completed from reference TRBV5-1 and TRBJ1-3, reads KAGVTQTPRYLIKTRGQQVTLSCSPISGHRSVSWYQQTPGQGLQFLFEYFSETQRNKGNFPGRFSGRQFSNSRSEMNVSTLELGDSALYLCASSPVTPAGNTIYFGEGSWLTVV.

This clonotype has only a few counts. This chain links TRBV2 with TRBJ2-3; TRBD2 matches 9 bases. Losses at the gene ends were 3 bases for V and 4 bases for J; bases not matched to a gene: 5. Germline CDR1 SNHLY, CDR2 FYNNEI. The CDR3 is 15 residues long. The CDR3 coding sequence is TGTGCCAGCAGTGAGGCTAGCGGGAAGCCAGATACGCAGTATTTT. It specifies CASSEASGKPDTQYF.

This clonotype was seen at least ten times. The CDR3 region has the DNA TGTGCCATCAGTGAGCGTAGCGGCAACCTCAATGAGCAGTTCTTC. It is translated as CAISERSGNLNEQFF. The rearrangement joins TRBV10-3 to TRBJ2-1; D possibly corresponds to TRBD2 (6 bases). The V end lost 2 bases, the J end lost 6 bases, and 14 bases lay between the germline ends. CDR3 size: 15 residues. CDR1 and CDR2 (germline): ENHRY, SYGVKD.

The chain has TRBV12-3 or TRBV12-4 and TRBJ1-2; 11 bases line up with TRBD1. V was pared by 0 bases and J by 5 bases, with 14 bases of the junction left unmatched. The CDR3 runs 19 residues. The CDR3: CASSLALGGQGEKEYGYTF. Written as DNA, the CDR3 is TGTGCCAGCAGTTTAGCGCTCGGGGGACAGGGGGAAAAGGAGTATGGCTACACCTTC.